This TCR beta chain originates from a study of beta chain features in type 1 diabetes. Averaging roughly 100 mL, one heparinised blood draw was given by each donor. Naive, central memory, regulatory and stem cell-like memory cells within the CD4+ compartment were sorted using CD45RO/CCR7/CD25/CD127/CD95/CD27. Sorted populations were all over 98% pure. Expressed TCRB transcripts were sequenced because the entire RNA isolate underwent reverse transcription. Sequencing was performed with immunoSEQ multiplex PCR; in TCRdb, only in-frame clones are kept and a portion is missing. The table includes roughly 500,000 clones, approximately 30% detected once. Germline lookup yields CDR1 SQVTM and CDR2 ANQGSEA. The CDR3 is 13 residues long. Trimming took 7 bases from V and 5 from J, leaving 18 bases between them.

This sequence was found in a man aged 18 to 35 in good health. Material for sequencing was naive CD4+ T cells from blood. The V gene is TRBV29-1, the J gene TRBJ2-7; no firm D call. Here the CDR3 DNA reads TGCAGCGGGACGGGCTTTAGTTCGGACGAGCAGTACTTC. Protein: CSGTGFSSDEQYF.